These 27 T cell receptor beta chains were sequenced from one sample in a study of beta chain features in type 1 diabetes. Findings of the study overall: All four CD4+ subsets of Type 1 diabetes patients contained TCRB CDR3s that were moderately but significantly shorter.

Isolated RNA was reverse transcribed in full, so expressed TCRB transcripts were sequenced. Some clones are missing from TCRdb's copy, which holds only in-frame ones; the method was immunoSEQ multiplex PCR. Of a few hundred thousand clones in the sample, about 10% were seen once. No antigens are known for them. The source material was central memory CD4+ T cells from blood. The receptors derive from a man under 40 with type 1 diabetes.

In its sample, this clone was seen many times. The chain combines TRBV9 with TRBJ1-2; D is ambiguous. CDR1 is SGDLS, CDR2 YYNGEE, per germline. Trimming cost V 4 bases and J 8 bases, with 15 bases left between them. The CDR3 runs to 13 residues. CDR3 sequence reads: CASSKELTGGYTF. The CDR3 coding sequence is TGTGCCAGCAGCAAAGAACTGACCGGGGGCTACACCTTC.

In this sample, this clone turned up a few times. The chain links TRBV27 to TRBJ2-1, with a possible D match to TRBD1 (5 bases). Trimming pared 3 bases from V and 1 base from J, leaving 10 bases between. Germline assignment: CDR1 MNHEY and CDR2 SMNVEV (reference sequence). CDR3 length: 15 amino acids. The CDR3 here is CASSFQGRSYNEQFF. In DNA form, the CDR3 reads TGTGCCAGCAGTTTTCAGGGTAGGTCCTACAATGAGCAGTTCTTC.

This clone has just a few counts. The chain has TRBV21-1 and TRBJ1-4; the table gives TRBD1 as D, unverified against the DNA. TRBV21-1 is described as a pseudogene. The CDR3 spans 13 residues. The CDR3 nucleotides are TGTGCCAGCAGCGCGGGACAGAGAGAAAAACTGTTTTTT. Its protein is CASSAGQREKLFF.

Here the CDR3 DNA reads TGTGCCAGCATTAAGCCGGGACAGGACAATGAGCAGTTCTTC. It is translated as CASIKPGQDNEQFF. The chain uses TRBV6-5 and TRBJ2-1; 8 positions agree with TRBD1. CDR3 length equals 14 residues. The V gene's germline CDR1 is MNHEY and CDR2 SVGAGI. Trimming cost V 7 bases and J 5 bases; bases outside gene matches: 7.

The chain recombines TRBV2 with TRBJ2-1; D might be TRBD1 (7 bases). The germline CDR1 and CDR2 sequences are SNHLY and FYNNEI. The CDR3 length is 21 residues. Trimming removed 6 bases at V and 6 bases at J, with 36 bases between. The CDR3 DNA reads TGTGCCAGCAGCCTTCAGGGGGGAGCCCCCTTAGGGATTAAGATAAGCAATGAGCAGTTCTTC. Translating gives CASSLQGGAPLGIKISNEQFF.

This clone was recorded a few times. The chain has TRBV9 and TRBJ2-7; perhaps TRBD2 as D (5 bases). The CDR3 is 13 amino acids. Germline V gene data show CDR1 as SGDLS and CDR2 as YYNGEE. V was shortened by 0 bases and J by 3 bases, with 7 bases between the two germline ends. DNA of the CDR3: TGTGCCAGCAGCGTAGCGGGGAGCTACGAGCAGTACTTC. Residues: CASSVAGSYEQYF.

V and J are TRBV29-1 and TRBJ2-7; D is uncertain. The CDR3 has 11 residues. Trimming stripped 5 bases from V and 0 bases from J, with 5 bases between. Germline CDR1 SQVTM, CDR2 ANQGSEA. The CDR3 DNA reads TGCAGCGTTTGGTACTCCTACGAGCAGTACTTC. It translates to CSVWYSYEQYF.

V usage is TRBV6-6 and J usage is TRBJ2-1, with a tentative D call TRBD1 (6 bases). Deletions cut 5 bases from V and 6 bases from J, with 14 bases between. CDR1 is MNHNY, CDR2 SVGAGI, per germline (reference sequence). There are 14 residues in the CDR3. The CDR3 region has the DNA TGTGCCAGCAGTCGCTCAACCAGGGGCAATGAGCAGTTCTTC. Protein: CASSRSTRGNEQFF.

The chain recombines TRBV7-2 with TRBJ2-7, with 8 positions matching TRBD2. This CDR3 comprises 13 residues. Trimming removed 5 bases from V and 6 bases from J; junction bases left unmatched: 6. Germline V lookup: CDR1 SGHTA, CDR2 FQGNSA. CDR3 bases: TGTGCCAGCAGCCCAATACGGGGGGGCGAGCAGTACTTC. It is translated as CASSPIRGGEQYF.

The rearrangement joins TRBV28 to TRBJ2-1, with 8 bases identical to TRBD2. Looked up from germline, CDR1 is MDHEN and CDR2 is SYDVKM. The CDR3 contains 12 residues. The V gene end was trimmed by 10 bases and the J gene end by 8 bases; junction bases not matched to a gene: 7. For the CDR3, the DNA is TGTGCCACCACAAAACTAGCGGATGAGCAGTTCTTC. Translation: CATTKLADEQFF.

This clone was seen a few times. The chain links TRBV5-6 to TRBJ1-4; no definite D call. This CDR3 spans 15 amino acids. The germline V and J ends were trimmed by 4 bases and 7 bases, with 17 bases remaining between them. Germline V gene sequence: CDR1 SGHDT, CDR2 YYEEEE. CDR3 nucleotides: TGTGCCAGCAGCGCCCTAGGTCAGAAGAGTGAAAAACTGTTTTTT. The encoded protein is CASSALGQKSEKLFF.

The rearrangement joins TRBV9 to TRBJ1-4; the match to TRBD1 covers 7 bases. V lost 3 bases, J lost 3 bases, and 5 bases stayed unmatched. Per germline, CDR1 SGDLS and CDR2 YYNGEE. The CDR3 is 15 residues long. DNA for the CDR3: TGTGCCAGCAGCGCCTACGGGACAGCTAATGAAAAACTGTTTTTT. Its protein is CASSAYGTANEKLFF.

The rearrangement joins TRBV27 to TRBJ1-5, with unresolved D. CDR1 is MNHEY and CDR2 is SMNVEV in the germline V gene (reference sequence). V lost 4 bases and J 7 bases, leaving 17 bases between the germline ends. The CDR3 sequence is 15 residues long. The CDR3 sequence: CASSSSPRVEQPQHF. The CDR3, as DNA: TGTGCCAGCAGTTCCTCGCCCCGGGTGGAGCAGCCCCAGCATTTT.

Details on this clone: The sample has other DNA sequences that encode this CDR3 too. CDR3 coding DNA: TGTGCCAGCAGCTTAGCGGGATATGAGCAGTTCTTC. It translates to CASSLAGYEQFF. The V gene is TRBV11-2, the J gene TRBJ2-1; perhaps TRBD2 as D (5 bases). Germline CDR1 SGHAT, CDR2 FQNNGV. This CDR3 spans 12 amino acids. Trimming took off 1 base at V and 8 bases at J, with 6 bases between the two ends.

CDR3 region: CASSPSGGRRGYNEQFF. The CDR3 DNA sequence: TGTGCCAGCAGCCCCAGCGGCGGGAGGCGGGGCTACAATGAGCAGTTCTTC. The rearrangement joins TRBV5-4 to TRBJ2-1; 8 bases line up with TRBD2. V shed 4 bases and J 3 bases; nucleotides not matched to a gene: 12. This CDR3 spans 17 amino acids. Germline values: CDR1 SGHNT, CDR2 YYREEE (reference sequence).

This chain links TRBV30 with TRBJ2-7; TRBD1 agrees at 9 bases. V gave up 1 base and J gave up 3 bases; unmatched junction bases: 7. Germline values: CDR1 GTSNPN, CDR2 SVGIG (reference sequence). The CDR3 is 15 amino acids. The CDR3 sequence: CAWSGTGTGIYEQYF. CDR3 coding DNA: TGTGCCTGGAGTGGAACCGGGACAGGGATCTACGAGCAGTACTTC.

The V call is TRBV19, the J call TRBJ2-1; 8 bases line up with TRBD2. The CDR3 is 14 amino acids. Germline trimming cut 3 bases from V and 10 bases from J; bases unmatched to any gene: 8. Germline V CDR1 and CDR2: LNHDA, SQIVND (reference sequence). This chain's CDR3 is CASSISGSRDEQFF. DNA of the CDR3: TGTGCCAGTAGTATCAGCGGGAGTCGGGACGAGCAGTTCTTC.

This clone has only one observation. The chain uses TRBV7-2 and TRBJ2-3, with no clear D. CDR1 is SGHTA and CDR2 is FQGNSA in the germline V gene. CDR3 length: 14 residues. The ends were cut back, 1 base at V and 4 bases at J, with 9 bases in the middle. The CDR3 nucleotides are TGTGCCAGCAGCTTAGGCGCTCACCCAGATACGCAGTATTTT. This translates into CASSLGAHPDTQYF.

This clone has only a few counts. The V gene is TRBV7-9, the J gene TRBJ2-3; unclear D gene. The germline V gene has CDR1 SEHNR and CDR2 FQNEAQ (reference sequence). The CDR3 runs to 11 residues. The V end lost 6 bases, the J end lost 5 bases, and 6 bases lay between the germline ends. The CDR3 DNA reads TGTGCCAGCAGGCAAGAAGATACGCAGTATTTT. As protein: CASRQEDTQYF.

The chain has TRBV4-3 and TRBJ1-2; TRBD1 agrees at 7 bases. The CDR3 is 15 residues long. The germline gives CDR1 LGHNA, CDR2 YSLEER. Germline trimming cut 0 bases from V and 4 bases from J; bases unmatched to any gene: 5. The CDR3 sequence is CASSQEQGRGYGYTF. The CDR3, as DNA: TGCGCCAGCAGCCAAGAACAGGGGAGAGGCTATGGCTACACCTTC.

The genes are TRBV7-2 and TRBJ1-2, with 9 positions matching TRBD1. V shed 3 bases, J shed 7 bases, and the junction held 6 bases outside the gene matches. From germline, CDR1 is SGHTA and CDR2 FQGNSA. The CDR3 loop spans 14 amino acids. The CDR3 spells CASSFSQGATGYTF. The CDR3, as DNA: TGTGCCAGCAGCTTCTCACAGGGGGCAACTGGCTACACCTTC.

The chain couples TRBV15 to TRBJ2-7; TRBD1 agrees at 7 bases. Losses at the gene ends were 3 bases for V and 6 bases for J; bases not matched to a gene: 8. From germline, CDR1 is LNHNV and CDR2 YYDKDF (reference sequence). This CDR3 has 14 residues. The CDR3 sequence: CATSRVEQGTEQYF. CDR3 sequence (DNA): TGTGCCACCAGCAGGGTCGAACAGGGGACCGAGCAGTACTTC.

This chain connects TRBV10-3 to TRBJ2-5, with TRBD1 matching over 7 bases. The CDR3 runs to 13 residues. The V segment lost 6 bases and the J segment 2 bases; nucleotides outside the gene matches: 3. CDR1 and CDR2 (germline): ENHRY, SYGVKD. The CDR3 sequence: CAIRGGQQETQYF. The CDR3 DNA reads TGTGCCATCAGAGGGGGACAGCAAGAGACCCAGTACTTC.

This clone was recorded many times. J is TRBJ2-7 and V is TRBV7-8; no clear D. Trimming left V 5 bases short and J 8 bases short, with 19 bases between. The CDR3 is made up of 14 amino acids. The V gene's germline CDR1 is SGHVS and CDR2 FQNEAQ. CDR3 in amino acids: CASSPVVVGNQQYF. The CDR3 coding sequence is TGTGCCAGCAGCCCCGTTGTGGTAGGAAATCAGCAGTACTTC.

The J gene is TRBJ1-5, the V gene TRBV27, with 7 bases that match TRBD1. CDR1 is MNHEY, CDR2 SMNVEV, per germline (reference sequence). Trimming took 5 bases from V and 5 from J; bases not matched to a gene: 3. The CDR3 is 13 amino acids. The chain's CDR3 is CASSGQVYQPQHF. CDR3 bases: TGTGCCAGCAGTGGACAGGTTTATCAGCCCCAGCATTTT.

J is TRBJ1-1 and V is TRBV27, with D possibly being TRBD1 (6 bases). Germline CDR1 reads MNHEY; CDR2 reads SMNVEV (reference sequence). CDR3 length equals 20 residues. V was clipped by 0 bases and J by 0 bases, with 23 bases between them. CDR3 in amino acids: CASSLSIGDSVTGMNTEAFF. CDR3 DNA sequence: TGTGCCAGCAGTTTATCTATAGGTGATAGTGTAACAGGGATGAACACTGAAGCTTTCTTT.

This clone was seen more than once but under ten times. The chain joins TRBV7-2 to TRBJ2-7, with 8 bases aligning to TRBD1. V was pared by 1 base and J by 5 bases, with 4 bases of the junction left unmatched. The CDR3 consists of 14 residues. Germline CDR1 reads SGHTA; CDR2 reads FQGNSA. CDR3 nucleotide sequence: TGTGCCAGCAGCTTAGGACAGGGGTCCAACGAGCAGTACTTC. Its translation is CASSLGQGSNEQYF.